This T cell receptor beta chain was obtained from a study of CD4+ T cells in melanoma. V dropped 0 bases and J dropped 4; count of bases not matched to a gene: 6. Per germline, CDR1 KGHSH and CDR2 LQKENI. The CDR3 consists of 16 residues. TCRdb keeps only in-frame clones here, not all; method: immunoSEQ multiplex PCR. The sample holds about 55,000 clones, almost 70% seen once. Only a few counts were recorded for this clone. Its specificity is unknown. General study points: A reported correlation linked neoantigen-specific CD4+ T cells to CD8+, macrophage and B cell function.

The clonotype comes from a human donor with melanoma. Sequenced material: tumor tissue. V gene TRBV18 combines with J gene TRBJ1-3, with TRBD1 matching 7 bases. Written as DNA, the CDR3 is TGTGCCAGCTCACCACCAGGGACAGTGGAAGGAAACACCATATATTTT. It encodes CASSPPGTVEGNTIYF.